A single TCR beta chain is shown here with its context. The antigen is undetermined. Other DNA sequences within the sample encode an identical CDR3. Second-dose groups at about 4 or about 12 weeks were pooled. This CDR3 is built from 15 residues. CDR1 and CDR2 from the germline V gene are LGHDT and YNNKEL (reference sequence). The germline V and J ends were trimmed by 1 base and 2 bases, with 9 bases remaining between them. Sequencing used immunoSEQ multiplex PCR; TCRdb keeps in-frame clones, though not all of them. The repertoire holds more than 85,000 clones, with less than 95% as singletons. The data originate from a study of T cell responses to AZD1222 COVID-19 vaccine. Study findings and constraints: The repertoires were collected only after the peak T cell response. Among the donors, most were white British and more were female, and clonal diversity was possibly underestimated. Epitopes outside B.1.351 and B.1.1.7 mutated regions reportedly drew nearly half of spike TCRs.

Sequenced material: peripheral blood, taken 28 days after the second AZD1222 dose. The receptor was derived from an adult who received the AZD1222 COVID-19 vaccine. The V call is TRBV3-1 (or the pseudogene TRBV3-2), the J call TRBJ2-1, with D perhaps TRBD2 (6 bases). In DNA form, the CDR3 reads TGTGCCAGCAGCCAAGGATCGGGGGCCTACAATGAGCAGTTCTTC. It codes for CASSQGSGAYNEQFF.